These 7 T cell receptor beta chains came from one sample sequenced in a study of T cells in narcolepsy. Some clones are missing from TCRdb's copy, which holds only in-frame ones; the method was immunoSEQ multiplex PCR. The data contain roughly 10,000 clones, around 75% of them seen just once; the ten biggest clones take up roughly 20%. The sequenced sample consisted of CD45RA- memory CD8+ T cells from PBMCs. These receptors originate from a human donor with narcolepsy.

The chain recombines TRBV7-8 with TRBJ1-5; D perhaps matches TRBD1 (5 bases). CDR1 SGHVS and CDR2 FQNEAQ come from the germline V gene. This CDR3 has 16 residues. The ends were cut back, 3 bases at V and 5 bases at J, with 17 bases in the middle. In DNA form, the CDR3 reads TGTGCCAGCAGCTTCTTGGACTGGGGGGGGGATCAGCCCCAGCATTTT. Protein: CASSFLDWGGDQPQHF.

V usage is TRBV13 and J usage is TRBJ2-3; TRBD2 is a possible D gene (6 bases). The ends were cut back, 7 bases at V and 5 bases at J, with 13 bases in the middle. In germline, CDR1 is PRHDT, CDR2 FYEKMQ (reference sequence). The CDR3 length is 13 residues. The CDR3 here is CASTMMRGDTQYF. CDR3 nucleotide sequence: TGTGCCAGCACGATGATGCGGGGAGATACGCAGTATTTT.

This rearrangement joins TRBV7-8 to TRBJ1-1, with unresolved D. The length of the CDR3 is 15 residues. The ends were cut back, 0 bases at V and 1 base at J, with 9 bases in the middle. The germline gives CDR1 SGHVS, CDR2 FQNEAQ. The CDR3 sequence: CASSLAMTWNTEAFF. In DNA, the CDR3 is TGTGCCAGCAGCTTAGCTATGACTTGGAACACTGAAGCTTTCTTT. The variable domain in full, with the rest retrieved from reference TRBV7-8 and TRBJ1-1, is GAGVSQSPRYKVAKRGQDVALRCDPISGHVSLFWYQQALGQGPEFLTYFQNEAQLDKSGLPSDRFFAERPEGSVSTLKIQRTQQEDSAVYLCASSLAMTWNTEAFFGQGTRLTVV.

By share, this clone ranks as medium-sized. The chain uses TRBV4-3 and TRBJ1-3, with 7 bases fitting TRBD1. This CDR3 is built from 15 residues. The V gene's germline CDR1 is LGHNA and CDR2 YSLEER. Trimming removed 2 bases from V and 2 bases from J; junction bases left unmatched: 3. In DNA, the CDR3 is TGCGCCAGCAGCCAATACAGGGGCACTGGAAACACCATATATTTT. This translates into CASSQYRGTGNTIYF.

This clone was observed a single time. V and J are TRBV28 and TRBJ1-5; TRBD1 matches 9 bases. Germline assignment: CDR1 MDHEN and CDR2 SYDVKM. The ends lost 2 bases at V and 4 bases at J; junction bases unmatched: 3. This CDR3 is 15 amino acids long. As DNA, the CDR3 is TGTGCCAGCAGTTTACCCGGGACAGGGAATCAGCCCCAGCATTTT. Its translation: CASSLPGTGNQPQHF.

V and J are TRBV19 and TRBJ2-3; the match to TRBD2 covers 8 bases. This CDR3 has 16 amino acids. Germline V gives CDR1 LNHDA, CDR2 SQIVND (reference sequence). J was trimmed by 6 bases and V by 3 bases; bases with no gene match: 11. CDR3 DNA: TGTGCCAGTAGTATCTGGTCAGCGGGAGTACGTGATACGCAGTATTTT. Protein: CASSIWSAGVRDTQYF.

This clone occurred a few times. The DNA of the CDR3 is TGTGCCAGCAGTTTCGACAGAAACCAAGAGACCCAGTACTTC. Translating gives CASSFDRNQETQYF. The V gene is TRBV27, the J gene TRBJ2-5; weak D call: TRBD1 (5 bases). This CDR3 spans 14 amino acids. Germline lookup yields CDR1 MNHEY and CDR2 SMNVEV (reference sequence). The V end lost 3 bases, the J end lost 0 bases, and 8 bases lay between the germline ends.